Sequencing of this TCR beta chain was carried out in a study of type 1 and type 2 diabetes patients. Study-wide context: Donors were type 1 diabetes, type 2 diabetes, or nondiabetic controls. From PBMCs, CD4+ and CD8+ T cells were isolated by magnetic microbeads.

Other autoimmune diseases and infections within the past four weeks excluded donors. Whole-study results and caveats: Both CD4+ and CD8+ type 2 diabetes repertoires showed significantly higher diversity than type 1.

In regard to this clonotype: The antigen remains unidentified.

Amplification started from genomic DNA. Multiplex PCR with 30 forward and 13 reverse primers amplified the TCR beta CDR3. TCRdb reanalysed the multiplex PCR reads using MiXCR and keeps one entry per CDR3 protein. The sample lists some 250,000 distinct CDR3 sequences, roughly 44% occurring once. The source material was peripheral blood mononuclear cells (PBMCs). This TCR was recovered from a man aged 18 to 29 with type 2 diabetes.

The CDR3 protein is CASSSATKQGAYGYTF. CDR3 DNA: TGTGCCAGCAGCTCCGCCACGAAACAGGGGGCCTATGGCTACACCTTC. The chain uses TRBV7-4 and TRBJ1-2; 9 nucleotides line up with TRBD1. Germline V lookup: CDR1 SGHVT, CDR2 SQSDAQ. This CDR3 is 16 amino acids long. J was trimmed by 4 bases and V by 4 bases; bases with no gene match: 10.